This TCR beta chain was obtained from a study of vaccination and CD4 T cells after COVID-19. Oncomine TCR Beta short-read sequencing was applied to DNA from cultured CD4+ T cells. MiXCR was run by TCRdb on the PCR reads, yielding one entry per CDR3 protein. The profile shows about 11,000 distinct CDR3 sequences, almost 65% of them singletons. Treatment indicated: roughly ten-day PBMC culture with coronavirus spike peptide pools or control peptides (ViraFEST assay). Each well held more than 1.5 million PBMCs in IL-2 (roughly 10 IU/ml) medium with 8.5 to 10 ug/ml peptide pools. The CDR3 totals 16 residues. Germline trimming cut 4 bases from V and 7 bases from J; bases unmatched to any gene: 8. Per germline, CDR1 LGHDT and CDR2 YNNKEL (reference sequence). With respect to this clonotype: As yet, its antigen is unknown.

Sample: CD4+ T cells from blood, cultured in vitro. The rearrangement joins TRBV3-1 to TRBJ2-2; 11 nucleotides line up with TRBD2. The receptor was derived from a human donor who had recovered from COVID-19. Here the CDR3 reads CASSPIAGGIIGELFF. CDR3 in DNA: TGTGCCAGCAGCCCTATAGCGGGGGGGATTATCGGGGAGCTGTTTTTT.